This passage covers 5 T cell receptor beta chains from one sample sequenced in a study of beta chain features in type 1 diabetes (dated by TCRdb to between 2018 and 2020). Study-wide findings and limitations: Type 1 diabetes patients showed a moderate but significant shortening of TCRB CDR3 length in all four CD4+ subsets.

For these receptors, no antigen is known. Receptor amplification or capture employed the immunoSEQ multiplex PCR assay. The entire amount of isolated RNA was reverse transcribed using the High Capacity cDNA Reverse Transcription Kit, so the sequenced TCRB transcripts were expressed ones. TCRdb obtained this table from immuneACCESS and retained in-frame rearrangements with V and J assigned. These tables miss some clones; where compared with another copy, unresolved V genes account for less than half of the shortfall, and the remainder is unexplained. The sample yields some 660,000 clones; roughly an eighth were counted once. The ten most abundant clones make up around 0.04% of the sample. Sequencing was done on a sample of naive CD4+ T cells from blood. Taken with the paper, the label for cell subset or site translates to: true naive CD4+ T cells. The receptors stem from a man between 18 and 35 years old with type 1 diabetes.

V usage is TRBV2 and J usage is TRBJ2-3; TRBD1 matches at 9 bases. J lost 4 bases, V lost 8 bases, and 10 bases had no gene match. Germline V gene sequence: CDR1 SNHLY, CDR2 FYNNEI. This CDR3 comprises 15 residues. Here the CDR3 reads CASAVTGGGPDTQYF. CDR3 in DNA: TGTGCCAGCGCCGTAACAGGGGGCGGGCCAGATACGCAGTATTTT.

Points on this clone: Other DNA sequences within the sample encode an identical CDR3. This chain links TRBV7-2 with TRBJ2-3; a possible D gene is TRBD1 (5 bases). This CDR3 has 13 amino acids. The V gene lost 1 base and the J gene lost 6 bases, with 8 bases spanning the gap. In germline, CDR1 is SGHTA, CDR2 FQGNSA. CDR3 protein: CASSLGPGDTQYF. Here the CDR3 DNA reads TGTGCCAGCAGCTTAGGACCAGGGGATACGCAGTATTTT.

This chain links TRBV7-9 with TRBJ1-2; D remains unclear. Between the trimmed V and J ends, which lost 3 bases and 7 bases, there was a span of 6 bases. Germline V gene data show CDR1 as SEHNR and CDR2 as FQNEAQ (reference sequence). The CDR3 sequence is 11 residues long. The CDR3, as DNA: TGTGCCAGCAGCTTGGTAGTTGGCTACACCTTC. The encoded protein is CASSLVVGYTF.

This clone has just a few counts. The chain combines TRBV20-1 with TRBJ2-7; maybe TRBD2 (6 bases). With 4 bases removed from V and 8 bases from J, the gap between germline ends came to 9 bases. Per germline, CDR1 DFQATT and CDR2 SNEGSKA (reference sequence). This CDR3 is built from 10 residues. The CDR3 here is CSAKGLQQYF. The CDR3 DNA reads TGCAGTGCTAAGGGACTTCAGCAGTACTTC.

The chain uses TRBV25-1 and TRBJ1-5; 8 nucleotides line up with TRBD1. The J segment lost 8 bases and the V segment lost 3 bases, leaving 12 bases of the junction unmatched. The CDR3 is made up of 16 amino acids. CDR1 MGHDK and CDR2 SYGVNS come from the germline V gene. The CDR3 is CASSDQGALGVEPQHF. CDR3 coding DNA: TGTGCCAGCAGTGATCAGGGGGCCCTAGGTGTGGAGCCCCAGCATTTT.